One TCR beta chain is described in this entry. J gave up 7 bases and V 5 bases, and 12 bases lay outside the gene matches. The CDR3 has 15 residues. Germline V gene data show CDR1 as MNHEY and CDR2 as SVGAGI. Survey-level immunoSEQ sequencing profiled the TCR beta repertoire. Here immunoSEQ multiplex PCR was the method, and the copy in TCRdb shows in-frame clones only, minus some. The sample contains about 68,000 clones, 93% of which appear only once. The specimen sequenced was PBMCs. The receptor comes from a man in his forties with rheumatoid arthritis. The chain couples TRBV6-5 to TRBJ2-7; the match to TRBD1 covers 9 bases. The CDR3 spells CASSLDRGAADEQYF. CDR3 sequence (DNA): TGTGCCAGCAGTCTAGACAGGGGGGCTGCGGATGAGCAGTACTTC.